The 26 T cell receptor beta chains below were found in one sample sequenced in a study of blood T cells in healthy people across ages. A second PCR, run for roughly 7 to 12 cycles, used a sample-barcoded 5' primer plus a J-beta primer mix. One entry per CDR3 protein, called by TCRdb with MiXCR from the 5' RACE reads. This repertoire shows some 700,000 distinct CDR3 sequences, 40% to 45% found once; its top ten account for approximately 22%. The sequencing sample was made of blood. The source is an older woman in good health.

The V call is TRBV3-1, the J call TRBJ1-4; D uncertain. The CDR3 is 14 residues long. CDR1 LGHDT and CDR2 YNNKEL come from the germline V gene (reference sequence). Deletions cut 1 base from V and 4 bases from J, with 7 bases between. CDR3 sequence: CASSQASYNEKLFF. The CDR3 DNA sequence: TGTGCCAGCAGCCAAGCCAGTTATAATGAAAAACTGTTTTTT.

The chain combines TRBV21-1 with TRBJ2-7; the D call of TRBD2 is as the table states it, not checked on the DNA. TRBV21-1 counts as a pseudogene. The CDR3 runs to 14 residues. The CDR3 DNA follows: TGTGCCAGCAGCAAGCTAGCGGGAGGCGTCGAGCAGTACTTC. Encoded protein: CASSKLAGGVEQYF.

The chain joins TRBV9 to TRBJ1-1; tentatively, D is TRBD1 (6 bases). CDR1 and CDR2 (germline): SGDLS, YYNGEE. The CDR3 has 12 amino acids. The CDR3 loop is CVTGGLGTEAFF. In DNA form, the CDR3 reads TGTGTCACCGGGGGCCTGGGCACTGAAGCTTTCTTT.

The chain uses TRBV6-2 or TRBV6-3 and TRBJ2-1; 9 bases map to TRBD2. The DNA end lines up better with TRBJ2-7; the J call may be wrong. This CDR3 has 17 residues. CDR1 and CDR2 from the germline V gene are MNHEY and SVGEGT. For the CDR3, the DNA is TGTGCCAGCAGTTACCCGACTGGCGGGAGGGCCCTCTACGAGCAGTACTTC. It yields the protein CASSYPTGGRALYEQYF.

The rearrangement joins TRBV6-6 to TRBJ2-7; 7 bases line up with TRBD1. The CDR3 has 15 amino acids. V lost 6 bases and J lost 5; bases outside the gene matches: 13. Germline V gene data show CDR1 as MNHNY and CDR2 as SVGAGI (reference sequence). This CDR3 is CASSSRTGYFHEQYF. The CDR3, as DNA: TGTGCCAGCAGCTCTAGGACAGGTTACTTCCACGAGCAGTACTTC.

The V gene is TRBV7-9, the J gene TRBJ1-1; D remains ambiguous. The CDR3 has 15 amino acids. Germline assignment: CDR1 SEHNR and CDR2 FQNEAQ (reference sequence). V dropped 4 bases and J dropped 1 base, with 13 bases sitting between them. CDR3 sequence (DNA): TGTGCCAGCAGCTCCTTTGGGGTGGGGAACACTGAAGCTTTCTTT. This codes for CASSSFGVGNTEAFF.

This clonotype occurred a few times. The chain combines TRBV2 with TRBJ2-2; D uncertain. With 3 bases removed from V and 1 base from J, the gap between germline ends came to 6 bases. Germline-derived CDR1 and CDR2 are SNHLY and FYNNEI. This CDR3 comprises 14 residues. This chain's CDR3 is CASSEGQNTGELFF. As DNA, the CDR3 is TGTGCCAGCAGTGAGGGTCAGAACACCGGGGAGCTGTTTTTT.

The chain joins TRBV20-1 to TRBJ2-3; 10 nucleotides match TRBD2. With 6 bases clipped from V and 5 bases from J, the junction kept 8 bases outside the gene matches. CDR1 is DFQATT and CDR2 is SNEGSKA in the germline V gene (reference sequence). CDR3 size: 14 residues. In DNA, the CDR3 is TGCAGTGCATCCTTAGCGGGGGGAGGAGATACGCAGTATTTT. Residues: CSASLAGGGDTQYF.

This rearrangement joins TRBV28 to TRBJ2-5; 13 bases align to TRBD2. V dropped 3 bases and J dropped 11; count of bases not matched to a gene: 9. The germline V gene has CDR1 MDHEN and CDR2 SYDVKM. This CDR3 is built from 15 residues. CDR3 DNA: TGTGCCAGCAGTTTGGGACTAGCGGGAAACAATGAGCAGTACTTC. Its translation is CASSLGLAGNNEQYF.

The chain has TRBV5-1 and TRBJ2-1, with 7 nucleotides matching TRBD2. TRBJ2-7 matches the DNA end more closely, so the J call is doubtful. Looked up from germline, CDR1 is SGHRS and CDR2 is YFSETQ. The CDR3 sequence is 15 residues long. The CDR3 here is CASSLERDYPYEQYF. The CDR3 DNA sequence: TGCGCCAGCAGCTTGGAAAGGGACTACCCCTACGAGCAGTACTTC.

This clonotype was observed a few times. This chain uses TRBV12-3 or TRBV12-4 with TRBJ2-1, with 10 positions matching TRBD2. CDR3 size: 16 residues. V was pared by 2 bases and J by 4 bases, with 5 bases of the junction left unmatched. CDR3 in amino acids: CASSLQAGGPYNEQFF. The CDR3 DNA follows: TGTGCCAGCAGTTTACAAGCGGGAGGGCCTTACAATGAGCAGTTCTTC.

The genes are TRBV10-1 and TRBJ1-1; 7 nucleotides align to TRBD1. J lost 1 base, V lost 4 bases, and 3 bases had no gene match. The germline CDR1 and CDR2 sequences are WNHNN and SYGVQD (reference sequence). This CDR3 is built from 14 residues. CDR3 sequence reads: CASSAGTENTEAFF. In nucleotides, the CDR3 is TGCGCCAGCAGTGCCGGGACAGAGAACACTGAAGCTTTCTTT.

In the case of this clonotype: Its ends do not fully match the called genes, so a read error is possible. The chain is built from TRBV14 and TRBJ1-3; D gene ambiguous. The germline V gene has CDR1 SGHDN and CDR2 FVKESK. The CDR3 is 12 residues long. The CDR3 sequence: CARSPQGNTIYF. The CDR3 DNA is TGTGCCCGCAGCCCACAGGGAAACACCATATATTTT.

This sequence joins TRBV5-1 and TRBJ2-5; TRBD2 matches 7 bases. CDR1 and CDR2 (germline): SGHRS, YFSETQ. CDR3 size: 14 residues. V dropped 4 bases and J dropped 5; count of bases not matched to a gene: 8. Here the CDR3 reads CASSGGGTEETQYF. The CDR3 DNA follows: TGCGCCAGCAGCGGGGGGGGAACGGAGGAGACCCAGTACTTC.

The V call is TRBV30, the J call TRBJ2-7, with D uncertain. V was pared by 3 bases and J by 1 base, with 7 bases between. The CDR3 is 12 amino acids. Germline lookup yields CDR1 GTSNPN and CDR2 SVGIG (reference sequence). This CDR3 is CAWSWASYEQYF. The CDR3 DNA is TGTGCCTGGAGCTGGGCTTCCTACGAGCAGTACTTC.

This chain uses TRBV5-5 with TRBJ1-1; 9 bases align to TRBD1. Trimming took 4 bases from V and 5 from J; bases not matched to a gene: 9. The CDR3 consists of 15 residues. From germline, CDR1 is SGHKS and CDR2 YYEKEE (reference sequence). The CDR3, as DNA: TGTGCCAGCAGCCCGGGACAGGGAGTGGTAACTGAAGCTTTCTTT. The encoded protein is CASSPGQGVVTEAFF.

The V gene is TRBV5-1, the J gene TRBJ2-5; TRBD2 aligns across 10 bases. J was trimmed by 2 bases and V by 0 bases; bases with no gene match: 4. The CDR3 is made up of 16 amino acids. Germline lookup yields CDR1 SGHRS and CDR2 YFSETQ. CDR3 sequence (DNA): TGCGCCAGCAGCTTGGAGGTTAGCGGGGGGCAAGAGACCCAGTACTTC. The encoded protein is CASSLEVSGGQETQYF.

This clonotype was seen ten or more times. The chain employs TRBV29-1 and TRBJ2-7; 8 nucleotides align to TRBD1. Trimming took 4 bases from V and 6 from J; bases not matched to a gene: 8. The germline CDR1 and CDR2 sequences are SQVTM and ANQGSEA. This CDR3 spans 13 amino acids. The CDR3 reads CSVAGQESAEQYF. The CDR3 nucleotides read TGCAGCGTTGCGGGACAGGAATCTGCCGAGCAGTACTTC.

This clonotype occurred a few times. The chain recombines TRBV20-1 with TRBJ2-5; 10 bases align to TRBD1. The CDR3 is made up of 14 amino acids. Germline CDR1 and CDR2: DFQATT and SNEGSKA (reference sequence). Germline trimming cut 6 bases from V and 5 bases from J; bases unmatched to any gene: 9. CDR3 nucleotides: TGCAGTGCGAGACAGGGGGCAATCGGCGAGACCCAGTACTTC. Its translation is CSARQGAIGETQYF.

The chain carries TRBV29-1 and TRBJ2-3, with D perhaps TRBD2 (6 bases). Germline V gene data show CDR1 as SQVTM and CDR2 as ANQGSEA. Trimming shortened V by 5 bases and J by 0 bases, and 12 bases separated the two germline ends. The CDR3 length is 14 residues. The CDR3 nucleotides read TGCAGCGTTCAGATTGGGACTAGCACAGATACGCAGTATTTT. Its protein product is CSVQIGTSTDTQYF.

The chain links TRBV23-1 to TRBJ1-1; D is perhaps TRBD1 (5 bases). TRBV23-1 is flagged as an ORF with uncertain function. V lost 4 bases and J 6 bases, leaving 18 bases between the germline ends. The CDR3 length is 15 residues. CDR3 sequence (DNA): TGCGCCAGCAGTCCCACTGGGGGTGGAGGCGCTGAAGCTTTCTTT. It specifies CASSPTGGGGAEAFF.

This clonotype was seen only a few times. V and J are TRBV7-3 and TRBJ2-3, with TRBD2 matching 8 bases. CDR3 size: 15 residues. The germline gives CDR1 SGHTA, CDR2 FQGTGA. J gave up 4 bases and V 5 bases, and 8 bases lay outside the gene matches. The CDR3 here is CASSTPRGGADTQYF. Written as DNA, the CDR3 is TGTGCCAGCAGCACCCCTCGGGGGGGAGCAGATACGCAGTATTTT.

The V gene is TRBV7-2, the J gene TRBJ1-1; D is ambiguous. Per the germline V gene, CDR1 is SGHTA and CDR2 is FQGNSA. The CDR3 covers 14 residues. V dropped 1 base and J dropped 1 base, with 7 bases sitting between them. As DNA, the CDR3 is TGTGCCAGCAGCTTAGTAACAAAGAACACTGAAGCTTTCTTT. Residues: CASSLVTKNTEAFF.

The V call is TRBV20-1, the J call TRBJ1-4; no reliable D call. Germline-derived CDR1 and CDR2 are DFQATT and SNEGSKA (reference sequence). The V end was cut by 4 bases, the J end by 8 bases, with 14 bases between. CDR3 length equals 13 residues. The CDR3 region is CSATGSYGEKLFF. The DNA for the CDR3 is TGCAGTGCTACCGGGAGCTACGGCGAAAAACTGTTTTTT.

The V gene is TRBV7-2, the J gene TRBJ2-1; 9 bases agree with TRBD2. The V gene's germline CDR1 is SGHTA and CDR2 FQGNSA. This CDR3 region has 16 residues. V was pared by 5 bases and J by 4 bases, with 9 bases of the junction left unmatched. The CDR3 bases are TGTGCCAGCAGCCCCGAGGGAGCGGGGGGTTACAATGAGCAGTTCTTC. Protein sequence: CASSPEGAGGYNEQFF.

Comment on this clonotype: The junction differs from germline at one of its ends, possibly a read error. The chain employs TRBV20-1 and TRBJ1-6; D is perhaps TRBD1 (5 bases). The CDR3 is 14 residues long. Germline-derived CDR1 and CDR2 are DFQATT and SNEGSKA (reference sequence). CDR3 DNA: TGCAGTGCTAGAAACCCCAGGGATAATTCACCCCCCCACTTT. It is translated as CSARNPRDNSPPHF.